The clone carrying this TCR beta chain was observed a handful of times. These data are taken from a study of blood T cells in healthy people across ages. The CDR3 has 13 amino acids. Germline V gene sequence: CDR1 MGHDK, CDR2 SYGVNS. V gave up 5 bases and J gave up 14 bases; unmatched junction bases: 13. PCR was performed a second time for 7 to 11 cycles using a sample-barcoded 5' primer and a J-beta primer mix. MiXCR, applied by TCRdb to the 5' RACE reads, yields one record per CDR3 protein. Found here are 550,000 to 750,000 distinct CDR3 sequences, roughly 21% of them singletons; the top ten hold 3.5% to 4%.

This chain connects TRBV25-1 to TRBJ1-2; 8 bases line up with TRBD1. Sequencing was carried out using blood. The receptor comes from a man aged 65 to 79 in good health. CDR3 nucleotides: TGTGCCAGCAGTCAACTCGGACAGGGAGAGCAAACCTTC. It codes for CASSQLGQGEQTF.